Listed here is a single T cell receptor beta chain. Its specificity is unknown. This entry comes from a study of STAT5B mutations in CD4+ large granular lymphocyte leukemia. Whole-study results and caveats: Approximately 25% of private leukemic clonotypes occurred rarely in other patients' non-leukemic repertoires. Top patient clones used TRBV06 genes more often: 8/27 versus 2/35 in controls. Without putative leukemic clones, patient CD4-sorted repertoires remained more clonal than healthy CD4+ repertoires. The CD4+ versus CD8+ T-LGLL clonality difference may reflect limited sample size.

TCRdb's table, derived via immunoSEQ multiplex PCR, lists solely in-frame clones and lacks some. The table includes around 33,000 clones, 69% detected once. The V gene's germline CDR1 is SGHAT and CDR2 FQNNGV. The CDR3 is made up of 13 amino acids. V gave up 1 base and J gave up 2 bases, with 5 bases separating them. Source material: CD4+ T cells from blood buffy coats. The TCR comes from a human donor in good health. V is TRBV11-2 and J is TRBJ1-1; no clear D gene. The CDR3 is CASSLGSNTEAFF. CDR3 DNA sequence: TGTGCCAGCAGCTTAGGTTCTAACACTGAAGCTTTCTTT.